This T cell receptor beta chain was profiled in a study of T cells in Graves' hyperthyroidism and ophthalmopathy. Uncontrolled infection, other autoimmune disease, pregnancy or lactation excluded patients. The CDR3 extends over 14 amino acids. The germline gives CDR1 MDHEN, CDR2 SYDVKM. Deletions cut 6 bases from V and 8 bases from J, with 14 bases between. RNA transcripts served as the template for amplifying TCR beta CDR3 regions. The HTBI primer set was used in a first-round RT-PCR of the TCR CDR3. TCRdb re-called the multiplex PCR reads with MiXCR, one entry per CDR3 protein. This sample has approximately 690,000 distinct CDR3 sequences, with less than 25% found just once. Concerning this clonotype: Antigen specificity is unknown.

Points from the study as a whole: Most thyroid-expanded clonotypes above 0.001 were also found in blood.

Sequenced sample: blood. V gene TRBV28 combines with J gene TRBJ1-6; the D gene is possibly TRBD1 (5 bases). The receptor's source is a man aged 25-45 years with Graves' ophthalmopathy. The CDR3 bases are TGTGCCAGCAGGTTGACAGAAGTGGATTCACCCCTCCACTTT. This translates into CASRLTEVDSPLHF.